The entry below describes one T cell receptor beta chain. The target antigen is unknown. The CDR3 extends over 14 amino acids. V lost 3 bases, J lost 1 base, and 3 bases stayed unmatched. Germline-derived CDR1 and CDR2 are SGHRS and YFSETQ. The data originate from a study of CD8+ T cells in alopecia areata. Study results and limitations: An increase in clonality over normal scalp was evident in lesional scalp, especially alopecia totalis/universalis. Sequences from scalp samples also cover resident alphabeta T cells of normal skin.

RNA was isolated and reverse transcribed to cDNA, the sequencing template. Clones were sequenced by immunoSEQ multiplex PCR, and TCRdb holds only the in-frame ones, with some missing. The table lists about 30,000 clones, about three fifths of them singletons. The material sequenced was NKG2D-high CD8+ T cells sorted from blood. The chain joins TRBV5-1 to TRBJ2-7, with 8 bases lining up with TRBD1. The sequence derives from a human donor with alopecia areata. CDR3 DNA sequence: TGCGCCAGCAGCTACACAGGGGGATCCTACGAGCAGTACTTC. Protein product: CASSYTGGSYEQYF.